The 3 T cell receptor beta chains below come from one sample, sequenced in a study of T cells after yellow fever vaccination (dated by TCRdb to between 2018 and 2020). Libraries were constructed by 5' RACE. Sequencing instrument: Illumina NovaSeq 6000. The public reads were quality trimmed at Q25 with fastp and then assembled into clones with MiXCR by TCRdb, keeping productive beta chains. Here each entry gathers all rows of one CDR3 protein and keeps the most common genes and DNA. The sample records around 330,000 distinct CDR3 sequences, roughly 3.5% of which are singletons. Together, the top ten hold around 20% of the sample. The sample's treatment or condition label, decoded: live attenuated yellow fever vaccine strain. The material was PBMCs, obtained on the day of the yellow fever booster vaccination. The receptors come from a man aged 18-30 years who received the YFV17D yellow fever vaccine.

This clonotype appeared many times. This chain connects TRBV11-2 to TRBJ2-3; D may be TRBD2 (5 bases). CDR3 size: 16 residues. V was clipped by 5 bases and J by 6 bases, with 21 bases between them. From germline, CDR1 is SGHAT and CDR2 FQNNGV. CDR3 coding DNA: TGTGCCAGCAGCCAAGACCACCTGGGCGGGTTCGATACGCAGTATTTT. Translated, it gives CASSQDHLGGFDTQYF.

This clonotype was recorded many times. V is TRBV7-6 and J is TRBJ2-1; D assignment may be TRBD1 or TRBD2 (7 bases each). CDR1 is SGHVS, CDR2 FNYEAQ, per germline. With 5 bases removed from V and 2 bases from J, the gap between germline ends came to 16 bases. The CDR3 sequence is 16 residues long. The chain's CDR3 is CASSAGGGLAYNEQFF. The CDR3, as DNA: TGTGCCAGCAGCGCAGGGGGGGGCCTCGCCTACAATGAGCAGTTCTTC.

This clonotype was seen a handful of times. The CDR3 protein is CASSLLGGESSYEQYV. In nucleotides, the CDR3 is TGCGCCAGCAGCTTGTTAGGGGGCGAAAGCTCCTACGAGCAGTACGTC. V usage is TRBV5-1 and J usage is TRBJ2-7; 7 positions match TRBD1. Losses at the gene ends were 1 base for V and 0 bases for J; bases not matched to a gene: 7. In germline, CDR1 is SGHRS, CDR2 YFSETQ. The CDR3 length is 16 residues.